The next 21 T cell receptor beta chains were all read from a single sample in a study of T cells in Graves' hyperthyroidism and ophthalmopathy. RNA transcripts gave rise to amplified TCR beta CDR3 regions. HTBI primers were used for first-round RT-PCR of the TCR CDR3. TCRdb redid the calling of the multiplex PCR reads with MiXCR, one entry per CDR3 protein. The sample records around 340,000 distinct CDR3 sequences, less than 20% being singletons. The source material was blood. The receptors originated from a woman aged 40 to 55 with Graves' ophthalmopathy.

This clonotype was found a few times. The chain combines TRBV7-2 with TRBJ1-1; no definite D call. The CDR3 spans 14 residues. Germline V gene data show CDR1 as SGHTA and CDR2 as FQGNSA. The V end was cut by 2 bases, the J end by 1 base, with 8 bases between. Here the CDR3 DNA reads TGTGCCAGCAGCTTAAGTTCCCAGAACACTGAAGCTTTCTTT. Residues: CASSLSSQNTEAFF. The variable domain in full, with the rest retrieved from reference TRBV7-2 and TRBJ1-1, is GAGVSQSPSNKVTEKGKDVELRCDPISGHTALYWYRQSLGQGLEFLIYFQGNSAPDKSGLPSDRFSAERTGGSVSTLTIQRTQQEDSAVYLCASSLSSQNTEAFFGQGTRLTVV.

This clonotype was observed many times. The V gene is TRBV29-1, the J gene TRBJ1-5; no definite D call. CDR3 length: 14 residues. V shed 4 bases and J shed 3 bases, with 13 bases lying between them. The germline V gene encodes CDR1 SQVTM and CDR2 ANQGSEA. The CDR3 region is CSVADGLLNQPQHF. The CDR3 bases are TGCAGCGTTGCGGACGGACTACTCAATCAGCCCCAGCATTTT.

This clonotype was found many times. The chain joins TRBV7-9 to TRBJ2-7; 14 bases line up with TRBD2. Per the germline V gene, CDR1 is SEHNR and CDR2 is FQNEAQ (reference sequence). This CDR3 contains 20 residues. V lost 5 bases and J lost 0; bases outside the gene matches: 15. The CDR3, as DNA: TGTGCCAGCAGCGACGGACTAGCGGGAGGCTTCATGAAAGGCTCCTACGAGCAGTACTTC. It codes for CASSDGLAGGFMKGSYEQYF.

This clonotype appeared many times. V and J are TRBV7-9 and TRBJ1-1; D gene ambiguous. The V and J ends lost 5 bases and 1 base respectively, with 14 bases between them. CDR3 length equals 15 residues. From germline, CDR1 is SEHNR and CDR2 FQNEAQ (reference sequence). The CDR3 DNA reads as TGTGCCAGCAGCCCTCGGGGAGGGAGGAACACTGAAGCTTTCTTT. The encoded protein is CASSPRGGRNTEAFF.

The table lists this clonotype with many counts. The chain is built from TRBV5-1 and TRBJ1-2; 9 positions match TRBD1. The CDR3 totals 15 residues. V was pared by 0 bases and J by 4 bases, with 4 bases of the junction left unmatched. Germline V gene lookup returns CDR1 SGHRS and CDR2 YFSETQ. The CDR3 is CASSLGDREIYGYTF. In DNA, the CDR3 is TGCGCCAGCAGCTTGGGGGACAGGGAGATCTATGGCTACACCTTC.

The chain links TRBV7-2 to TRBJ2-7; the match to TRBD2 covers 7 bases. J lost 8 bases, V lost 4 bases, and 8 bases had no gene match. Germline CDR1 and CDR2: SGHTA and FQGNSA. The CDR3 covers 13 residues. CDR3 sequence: CASSSVRGVKQYF. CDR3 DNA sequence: TGTGCCAGCAGCTCCGTTCGGGGGGTCAAGCAGTACTTC. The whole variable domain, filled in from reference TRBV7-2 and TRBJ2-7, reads GAGVSQSPSNKVTEKGKDVELRCDPISGHTALYWYRQSLGQGLEFLIYFQGNSAPDKSGLPSDRFSAERTGGSVSTLTIQRTQQEDSAVYLCASSSVRGVKQYFGPGTRLTVT.

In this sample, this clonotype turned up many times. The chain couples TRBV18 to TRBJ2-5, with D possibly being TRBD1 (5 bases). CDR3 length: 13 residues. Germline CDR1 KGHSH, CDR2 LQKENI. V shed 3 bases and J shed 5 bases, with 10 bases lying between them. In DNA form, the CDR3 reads TGTGCCAGCTCACCCAGGGCTGGGGAGACCCAGTACTTC. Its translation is CASSPRAGETQYF.

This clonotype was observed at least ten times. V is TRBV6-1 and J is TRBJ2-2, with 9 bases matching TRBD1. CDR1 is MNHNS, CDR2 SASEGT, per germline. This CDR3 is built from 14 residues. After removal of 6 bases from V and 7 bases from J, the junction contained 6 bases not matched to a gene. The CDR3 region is CASRSRQGVGELFF. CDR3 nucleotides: TGTGCCAGCAGGTCTAGACAGGGGGTCGGGGAGCTGTTTTTT.

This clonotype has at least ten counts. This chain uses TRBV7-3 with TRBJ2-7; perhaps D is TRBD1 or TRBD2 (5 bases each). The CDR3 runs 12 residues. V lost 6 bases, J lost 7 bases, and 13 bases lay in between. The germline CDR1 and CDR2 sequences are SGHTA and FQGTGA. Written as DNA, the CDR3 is TGTGCCAGCAGTTTACACGGGACGGAGCAGTACTTC. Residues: CASSLHGTEQYF.

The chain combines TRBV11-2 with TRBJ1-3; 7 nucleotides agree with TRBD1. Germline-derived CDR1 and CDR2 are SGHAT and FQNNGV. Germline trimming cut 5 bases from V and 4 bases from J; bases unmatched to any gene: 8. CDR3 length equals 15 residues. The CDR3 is CASSIRQGLGNTIYF. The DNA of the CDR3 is TGTGCCAGCAGCATAAGACAGGGCCTCGGAAACACCATATATTTT.

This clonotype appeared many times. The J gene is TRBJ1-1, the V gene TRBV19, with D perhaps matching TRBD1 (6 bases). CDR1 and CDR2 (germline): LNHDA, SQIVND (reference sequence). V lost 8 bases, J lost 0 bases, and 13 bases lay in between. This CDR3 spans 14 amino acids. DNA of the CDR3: TGTGCCAGTGGAACAGGGATAATGAACACTGAAGCTTTCTTT. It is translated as CASGTGIMNTEAFF.

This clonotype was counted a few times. The CDR3 region is CASSQEGGYQPQHF. CDR3 DNA: TGCGCCAGCAGCCAAGAGGGGGGATATCAGCCCCAGCATTTT. V gene TRBV4-1 combines with J gene TRBJ1-5; D possibly corresponds to TRBD1 (5 bases). Per the germline V gene, CDR1 is MGHRA and CDR2 is YSYEKL. V shed 0 bases and J shed 5 bases, with 8 bases lying between them. The CDR3 sequence is 14 residues long.

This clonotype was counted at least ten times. Written as DNA, the CDR3 is TGTGCCAGCAGGCCTGCCCGGGAAGAGACCCAGTACTTC. The encoded protein is CASRPAREETQYF. The J gene is TRBJ2-5, the V gene TRBV28, with D uncertain. Germline CDR1 reads MDHEN; CDR2 reads SYDVKM. Trimming shortened V by 6 bases and J by 3 bases, and 11 bases separated the two germline ends. This CDR3 comprises 13 residues.

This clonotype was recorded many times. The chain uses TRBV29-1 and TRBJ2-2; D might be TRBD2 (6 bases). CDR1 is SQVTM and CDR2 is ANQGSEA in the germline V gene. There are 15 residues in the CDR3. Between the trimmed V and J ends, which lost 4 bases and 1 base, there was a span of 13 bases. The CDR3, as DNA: TGCAGCGTTGGGATCGGGGGAAAGAACACCGGGGAGCTGTTTTTT. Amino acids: CSVGIGGKNTGELFF.

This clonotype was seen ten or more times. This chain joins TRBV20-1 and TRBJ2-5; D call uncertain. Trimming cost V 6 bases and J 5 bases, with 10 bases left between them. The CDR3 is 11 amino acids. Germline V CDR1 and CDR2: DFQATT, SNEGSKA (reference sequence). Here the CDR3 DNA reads TGCAGTGCCATTCACCGGGAGACCCAGTACTTC. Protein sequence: CSAIHRETQYF.

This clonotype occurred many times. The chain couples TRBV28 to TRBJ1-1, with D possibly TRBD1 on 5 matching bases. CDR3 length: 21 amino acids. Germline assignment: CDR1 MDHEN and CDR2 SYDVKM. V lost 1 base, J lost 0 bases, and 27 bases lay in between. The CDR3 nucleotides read TGTGCCAGCAGTTTATTGTGGGACCAGTGGGGGGGGGAATTGGTGAACACTGAAGCTTTCTTT. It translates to CASSLLWDQWGGELVNTEAFF. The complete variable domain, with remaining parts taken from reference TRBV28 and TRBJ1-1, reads DVKVTQSSRYLVKRTGEKVFLECVQDMDHENMFWYRQDPGLGLRLIYFSYDVKMKEKGDIPEGYSVSREKKERFSLILESASTNQTSMYLCASSLLWDQWGGELVNTEAFFGQGTRLTVV.

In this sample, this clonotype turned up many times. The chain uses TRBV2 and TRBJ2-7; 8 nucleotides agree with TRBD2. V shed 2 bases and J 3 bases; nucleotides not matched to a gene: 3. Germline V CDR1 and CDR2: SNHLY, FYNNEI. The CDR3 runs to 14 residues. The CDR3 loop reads CASSERAGGYEQYF. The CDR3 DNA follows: TGTGCCAGCAGTGAACGGGCGGGAGGCTACGAGCAGTACTTC.

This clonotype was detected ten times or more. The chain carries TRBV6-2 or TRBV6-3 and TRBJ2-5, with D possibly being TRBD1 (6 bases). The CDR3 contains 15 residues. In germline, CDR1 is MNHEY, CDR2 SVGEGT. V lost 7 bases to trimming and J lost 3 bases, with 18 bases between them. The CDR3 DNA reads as TGTGCCAGCACCCCTCCAGGGGCAGGGAAAGAGACCCAGTACTTC. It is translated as CASTPPGAGKETQYF.

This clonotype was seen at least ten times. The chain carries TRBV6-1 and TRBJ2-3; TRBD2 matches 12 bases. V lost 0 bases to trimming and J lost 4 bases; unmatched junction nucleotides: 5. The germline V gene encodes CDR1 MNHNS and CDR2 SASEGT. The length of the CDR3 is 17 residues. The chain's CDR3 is CASSEATGLAGSDTQYF. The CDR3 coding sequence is TGTGCCAGCAGTGAAGCGACCGGACTAGCGGGATCAGATACGCAGTATTTT.

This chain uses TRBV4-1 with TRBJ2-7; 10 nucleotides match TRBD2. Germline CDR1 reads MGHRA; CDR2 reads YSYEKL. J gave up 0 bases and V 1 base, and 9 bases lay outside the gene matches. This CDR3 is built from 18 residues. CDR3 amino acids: CASSQAFTSGAPSYEQYF. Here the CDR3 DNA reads TGCGCCAGCAGCCAAGCTTTCACTAGCGGGGCCCCCTCCTACGAGCAGTACTTC.

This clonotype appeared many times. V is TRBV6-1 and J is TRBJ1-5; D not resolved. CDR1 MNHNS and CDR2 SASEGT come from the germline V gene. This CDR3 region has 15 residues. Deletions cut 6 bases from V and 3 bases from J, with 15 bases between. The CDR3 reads CASSPSRRYNQPQHF. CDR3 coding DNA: TGTGCCAGCAGCCCGTCCCGACGGTACAATCAGCCCCAGCATTTT.